This TCR beta chain was sequenced in a study of siplizumab effects on memory and regulatory T cells. Study results and limitations: Poor capture below about 10^-5 frequency left most alloreactive clones unmapped to unstimulated subsets. Naive T cells looked more diverse than memory cells and looked like major alloresponse contributors.

The germline V and J ends were trimmed by 5 bases and 2 bases, with 17 bases remaining between them. The length of the CDR3 is 15 residues. Looked up from germline, CDR1 is SGHRS and CDR2 is YFSETQ. The table came from immunoSEQ multiplex PCR; TCRdb's copy has only in-frame clones and leaves some out. This table holds 95,000 to 110,000 clones, nearly 95% found once. Worth noting for this clone: Its antigen is not identified.

The chain uses TRBV5-1 and TRBJ2-7, with a weak D call TRBD2 (7 bases). Input material: Tregs sorted from blood. The clonotype was recovered from a human donor in good health. The CDR3 DNA reads TGCGCCAGCAGGGGAGGGGGTCTTGGGGCCTACGAGCAGTACTTC. Translated: CASRGGGLGAYEQYF.